This entry lists 2 T cell receptor beta chains sequenced from one sample in a study of shared clonotypes between healthy human individuals. Profiling relied on immunoSEQ multiplex PCR, and the TCRdb table lists in-frame clones only, not all of them. The sample comprises 1,400,000 or so clones, approximately 98.5% of which are singletons, and around 0.38% rests with the top ten. The source material was naive CD4+ T cells sorted from blood. Subset of the sample: CD45RA+ positively selected. All receptors come from a man aged 25-45 years in good health.

This clone was counted once. The rearrangement joins TRBV7-2 to TRBJ2-3, with D possibly called TRBD1 or TRBD2 (5 bases each). The CDR3 is 14 amino acids. V lost 5 bases and J 0 bases, leaving 9 bases between the germline ends. Germline loops: CDR1 SGHTA, CDR2 FQGNSA. CDR3 coding DNA: TGTGCCAGCAGCCTCTGGGGGAGCACAGATACGCAGTATTTT. This translates into CASSLWGSTDTQYF.

The rearrangement uses TRBV9 and TRBJ2-1; 12 bases align to TRBD2. The germline CDR1 and CDR2 sequences are SGDLS and YYNGEE. V shed 2 bases, J shed 2 bases, and the junction held 5 bases outside the gene matches. There are 17 residues in the CDR3. The CDR3 bases are TGTGCCAGCAGCGTTGCTAGCGGGAGGGCCCCCTACAATGAGCAGTTCTTC. Its translation: CASSVASGRAPYNEQFF.